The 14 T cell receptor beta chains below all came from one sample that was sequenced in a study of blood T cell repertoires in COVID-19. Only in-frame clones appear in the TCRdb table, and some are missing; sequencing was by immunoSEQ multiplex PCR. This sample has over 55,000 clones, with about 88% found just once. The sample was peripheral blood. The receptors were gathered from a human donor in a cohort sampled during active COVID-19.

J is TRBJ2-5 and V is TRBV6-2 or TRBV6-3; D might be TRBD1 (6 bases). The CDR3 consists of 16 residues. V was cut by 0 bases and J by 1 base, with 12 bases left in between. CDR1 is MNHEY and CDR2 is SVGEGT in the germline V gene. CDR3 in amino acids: CASSYSPQGLQETQYF. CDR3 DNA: TGTGCCAGCAGTTACTCGCCGCAGGGGCTCCAAGAGACCCAGTACTTC.

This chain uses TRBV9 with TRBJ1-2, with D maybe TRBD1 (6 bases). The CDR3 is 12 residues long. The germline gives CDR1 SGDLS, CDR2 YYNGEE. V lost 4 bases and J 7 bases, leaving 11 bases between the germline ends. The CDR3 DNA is TGTGCCAGCAGCTCGGACAGAGGTGGCTACACCTTC. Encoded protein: CASSSDRGGYTF.

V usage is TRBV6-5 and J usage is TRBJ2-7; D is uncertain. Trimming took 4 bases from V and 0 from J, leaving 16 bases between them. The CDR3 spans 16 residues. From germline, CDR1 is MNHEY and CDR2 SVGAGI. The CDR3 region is CASSSSWATSSYEQYF. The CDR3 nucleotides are TGTGCCAGCAGTTCCTCGTGGGCTACGAGCTCCTACGAGCAGTACTTC.

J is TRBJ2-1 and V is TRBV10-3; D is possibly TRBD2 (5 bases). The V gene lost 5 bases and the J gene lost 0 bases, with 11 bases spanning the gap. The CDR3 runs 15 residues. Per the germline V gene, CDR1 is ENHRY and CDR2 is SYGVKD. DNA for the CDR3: TGTGCCATCAGTAGCCTGGGGAGCTCCTACAATGAGCAGTTCTTC. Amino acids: CAISSLGSSYNEQFF.

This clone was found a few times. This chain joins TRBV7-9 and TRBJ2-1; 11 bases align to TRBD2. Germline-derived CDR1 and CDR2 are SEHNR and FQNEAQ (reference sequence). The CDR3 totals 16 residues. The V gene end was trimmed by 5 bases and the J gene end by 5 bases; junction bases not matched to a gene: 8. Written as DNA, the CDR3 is TGTGCCAGCAGCCCCTTGGCTAGCGGGAGGAACAATGAGCAGTTCTTC. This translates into CASSPLASGRNNEQFF. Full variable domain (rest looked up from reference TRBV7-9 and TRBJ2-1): DTGVSQNPRHKITKRGQNVTFRCDPISEHNRLYWYRQTLGQGPEFLTYFQNEAQLEKSRLLSDRFSAERPKGSFSTLEIQRTEQGDSAMYLCASSPLASGRNNEQFFGPGTRLTVL.

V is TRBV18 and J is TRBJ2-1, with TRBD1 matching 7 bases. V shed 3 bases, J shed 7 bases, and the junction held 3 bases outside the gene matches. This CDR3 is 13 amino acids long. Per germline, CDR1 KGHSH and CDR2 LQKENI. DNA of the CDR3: TGTGCCAGCTCACCGGGACAGTTTAATGAGCAGTTCTTC. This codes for CASSPGQFNEQFF. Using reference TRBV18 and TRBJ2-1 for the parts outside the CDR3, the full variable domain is NAGVMQNPRHLVRRRGQEARLRCSPMKGHSHVYWYRQLPEEGLKFMVYLQKENIIDESGMPKERFSAEFPKEGPSILRIQQVVRGDSAAYFCASSPGQFNEQFFGPGTRLTVL.

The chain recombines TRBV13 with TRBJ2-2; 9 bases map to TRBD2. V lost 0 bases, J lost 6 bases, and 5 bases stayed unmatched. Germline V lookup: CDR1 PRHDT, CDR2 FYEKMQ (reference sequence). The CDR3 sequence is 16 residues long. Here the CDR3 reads CASSLGAGGIAGELFF. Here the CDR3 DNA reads TGTGCCAGCAGCTTAGGAGCGGGAGGAATCGCCGGGGAGCTGTTTTTT.

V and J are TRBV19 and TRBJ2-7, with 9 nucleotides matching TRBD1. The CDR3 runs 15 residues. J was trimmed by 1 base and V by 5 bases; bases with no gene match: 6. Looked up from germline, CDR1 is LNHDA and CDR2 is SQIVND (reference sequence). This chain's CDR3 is CASSGVGTGSYEQYF. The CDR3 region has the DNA TGTGCCAGTAGTGGGGTCGGGACAGGGTCCTACGAGCAGTACTTC. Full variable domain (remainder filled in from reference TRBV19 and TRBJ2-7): DGGITQSPKYLFRKEGQNVTLSCEQNLNHDAMYWYRQDPGQGLRLIYYSQIVNDFQKGDIAEGYSVSREKKESFPLTVTSAQKNPTAFYLCASSGVGTGSYEQYFGPGTRLTVT.

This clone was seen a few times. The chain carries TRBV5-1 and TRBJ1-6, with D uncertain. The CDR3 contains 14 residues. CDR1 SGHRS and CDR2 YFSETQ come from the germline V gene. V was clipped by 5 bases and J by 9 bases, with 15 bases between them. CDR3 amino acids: CASSAWAGFSPLHF. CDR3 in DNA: TGCGCCAGCAGTGCTTGGGCAGGTTTTTCACCCCTCCACTTT.

Here the CDR3 reads CASSLIQGYGYTF. In DNA, the CDR3 is TGTGCCAGCAGCCTTATTCAGGGCTATGGCTACACCTTC. This chain joins TRBV7-3 and TRBJ1-2; D is perhaps TRBD1 (5 bases). Trimming shortened V by 5 bases and J by 4 bases, and 11 bases separated the two germline ends. Germline values: CDR1 SGHTA, CDR2 FQGTGA. CDR3 size: 13 residues.

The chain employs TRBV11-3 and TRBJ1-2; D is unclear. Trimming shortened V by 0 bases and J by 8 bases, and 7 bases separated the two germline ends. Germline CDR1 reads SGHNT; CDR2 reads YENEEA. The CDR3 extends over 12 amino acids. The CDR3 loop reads CASSLDAEGYTF. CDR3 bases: TGTGCCAGCAGCTTAGATGCAGAAGGCTACACCTTC.

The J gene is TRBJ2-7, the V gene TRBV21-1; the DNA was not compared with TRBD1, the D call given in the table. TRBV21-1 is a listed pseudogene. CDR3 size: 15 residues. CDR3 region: CASSNSRDRGRRQYF. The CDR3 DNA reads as TGTGCCAGCAGCAACTCCCGGGACAGGGGACGTAGGCAGTACTTC.

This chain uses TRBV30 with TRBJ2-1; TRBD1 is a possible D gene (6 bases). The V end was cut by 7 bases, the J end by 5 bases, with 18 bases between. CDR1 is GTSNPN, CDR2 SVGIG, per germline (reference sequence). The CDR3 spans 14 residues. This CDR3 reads CALRAEGHNNEQFF. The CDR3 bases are TGTGCCTTAAGGGCCGAGGGACACAACAATGAGCAGTTCTTC.

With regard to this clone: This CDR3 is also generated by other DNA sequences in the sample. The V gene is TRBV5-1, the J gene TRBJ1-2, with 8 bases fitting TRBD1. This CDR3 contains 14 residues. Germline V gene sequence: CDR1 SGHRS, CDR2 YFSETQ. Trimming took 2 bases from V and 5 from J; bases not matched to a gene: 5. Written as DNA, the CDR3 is TGCGCCAGCAGCTTAGGACAGGGTGGTTATGGCTACACCTTC. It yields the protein CASSLGQGGYGYTF.